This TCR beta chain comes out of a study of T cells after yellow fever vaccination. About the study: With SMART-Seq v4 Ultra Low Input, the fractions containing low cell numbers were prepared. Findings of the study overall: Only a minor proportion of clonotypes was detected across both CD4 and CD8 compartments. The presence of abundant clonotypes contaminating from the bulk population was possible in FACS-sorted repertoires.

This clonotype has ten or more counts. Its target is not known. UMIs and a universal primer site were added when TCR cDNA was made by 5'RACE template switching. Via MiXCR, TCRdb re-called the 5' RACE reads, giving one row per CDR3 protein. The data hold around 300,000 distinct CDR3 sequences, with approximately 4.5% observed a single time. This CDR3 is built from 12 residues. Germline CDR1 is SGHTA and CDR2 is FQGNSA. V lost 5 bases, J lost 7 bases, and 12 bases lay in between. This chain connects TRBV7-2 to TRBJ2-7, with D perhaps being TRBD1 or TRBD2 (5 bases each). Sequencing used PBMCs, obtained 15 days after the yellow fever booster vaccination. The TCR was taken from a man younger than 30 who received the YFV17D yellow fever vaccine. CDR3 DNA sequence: TGTGCCAGCAGCCTGAATTGGGGGGAGCAGTACTTC. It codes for CASSLNWGEQYF.